One sample yielded the 26 T cell receptor beta chains listed below, sequenced in a study of molecular identifiers for immune sequencing clone quantification. Via MiXCR, TCRdb re-called the PCR reads, giving one row per CDR3 protein. The data contain 90,000 to 120,000 distinct CDR3 sequences, about 35% of them singletons. The sample comprised naive CD8+ T cells from blood, with Jurkat cell RNA spiked in. Subset reported: FACS-sorted CD8+CD4-CCR7+CD45RA+ naive T cells. The receptors derive from a human donor in good health. Some libraries in this study had Jurkat cell RNA spiked in.

The chain links TRBV9 to TRBJ2-7; D gene unclear. The CDR3 is 13 residues long. V lost 10 bases to trimming and J lost 1 base, with 15 bases between them. The germline CDR1 and CDR2 sequences are SGDLS and YYNGEE. The CDR3 DNA reads as TGTGCCGGACCCGAGGCTGTGTCCTACGAGCAGTACTTC. Amino acids: CAGPEAVSYEQYF. Complete variable domain (other parts from reference TRBV9 and TRBJ2-7): DSGVTQTPKHLITATGQRVTLRCSPRSGDLSVYWYQQSLDQGLQFLIQYYNGEERAKGNILERFSAQQFPDLHSELNLSSLELGDSALYFCAGPEAVSYEQYFGPGTRLTVT.

About this clonotype: A read error may be the cause here, since a much bigger clone is one base away. The gene calls are TRBV7-2 and TRBJ2-7; TRBD1 is a possible D gene (5 bases). The CDR3 is 14 amino acids. CDR1 and CDR2 from the germline V gene are SGHTA and FQGNSA. Trimming cost V 5 bases and J 2 bases, with 13 bases left between them. CDR3 DNA sequence: TGTGCCAGCAGCCCAGGACAATCTCCCTACGAGCAGTACTTC. This translates into CASSPGQSPYEQYF.

A note on this clonotype: The germline gene is not matched at one end of the junction; a read error may be the cause. The V and J genes are TRBV7-6 and TRBJ2-7; no reliable D call. CDR1 and CDR2 from the germline V gene are SGHVS and FNYEAQ. The CDR3 is 11 residues long. The CDR3 here is CAGSLGVEQYF. The CDR3 DNA follows: TGTGCCGGCAGCTTAGGAGTGGAGCAGTACTTC.

V and J are TRBV12-3 or TRBV12-4 and TRBJ2-7, with D possibly being TRBD1 (6 bases). The CDR3 is made up of 13 amino acids. V lost 7 bases, J lost 7 bases, and 17 bases lay in between. CDR3 nucleotide sequence: TGTGCCAGCAATATCAAGGGGGTCGGGGAGCAGTACTTC. This sequence encodes CASNIKGVGEQYF.

This clonotype was observed a few times. A much larger clonotype is one base distant, so this may be a read error. This rearrangement joins TRBV6-2 or TRBV6-3 to TRBJ1-5; 9 nucleotides line up with TRBD1. Germline V CDR1 and CDR2: MNHEY, SVGEGT. J gave up 9 bases and V 11 bases, and 8 bases lay outside the gene matches. The CDR3 loop spans 12 amino acids. CDR3 sequence reads: CAANRGLAPQHF. In DNA, the CDR3 is TGTGCCGCAAACAGGGGGCTTGCGCCCCAGCATTTT.

Of note for this clonotype: Mismatch with germline at one junction end may stem from a read error. The CDR3 DNA reads as TGTGCCAGCAGTTCCTCCGACAGCTCCTACAATGAGCAGATCTTC. Its translation: CASSSSDSSYNEQIF. J is TRBJ2-1 and V is TRBV27, with a tentative D call TRBD1 (5 bases). CDR3 length equals 15 residues. Germline CDR1 reads MNHEY; CDR2 reads SMNVEV (reference sequence).

In the case of this clonotype: A single base separates this from a much larger clone, so it may be a read error. V is TRBV7-9 and J is TRBJ2-7, with D tentatively TRBD2 (5 bases). In germline, CDR1 is SEHNR, CDR2 FQNEAQ (reference sequence). This CDR3 is built from 14 residues. This chain's CDR3 is CAGSLEGRPYEQYF. The CDR3 nucleotides read TGTGCCGGCAGCTTAGAGGGCAGACCTTACGAGCAGTACTTC. The entire variable domain, with the rest obtained from reference TRBV7-9 and TRBJ2-7, is as follows: DTGVSQNPRHKITKRGQNVTFRCDPISEHNRLYWYRQTLGQGPEFLTYFQNEAQLEKSRLLSDRFSAERPKGSFSTLEIQRTEQGDSAMYLCAGSLEGRPYEQYFGPGTRLTVT.

The CDR3: CASSFSTGAAKYIQFF. The CDR3 DNA is TGTGCCAGCAGTTTTTCCACAGGGGCGGCCAAATACATTCAGTTCTTC. This chain joins TRBV27 and TRBJ2-4; the match to TRBD1 covers 7 bases. The DNA end is a closer match to TRBJ2-1, so the J assignment may be wrong. The CDR3 length is 16 residues. Germline lookup yields CDR1 MNHEY and CDR2 SMNVEV (reference sequence).

A few counts support this clonotype. The V gene is TRBV12-3 or TRBV12-4, the J gene TRBJ2-1, with 8 bases lining up with TRBD2. The trim removed 4 bases at V and 9 bases at J, leaving 17 bases unmatched. CDR3 length: 17 residues. The CDR3 loop is CASSSTLIGREDAEQFF. Here the CDR3 DNA reads TGTGCCAGCAGTTCCACCCTGATCGGGCGGGAGGATGCTGAGCAGTTCTTC.

With regard to this clonotype: One end of the junction fails to match germline, which may point to a read error. The chain combines TRBV9 with TRBJ2-5, with TRBD1 matching over 8 bases. CDR1 and CDR2 (germline): SGDLS, YYNGEE. The CDR3 length is 15 residues. Here the CDR3 reads CASSSHWTGQETHYF. The CDR3 bases are TGTGCCAGCAGCTCACACTGGACAGGGCAAGAGACCCATTACTTC.

This clonotype occurred a few times. The V gene is TRBV20-1, the J gene TRBJ2-3; 8 bases align to TRBD2. The ends lost 1 base at V and 4 bases at J; junction bases unmatched: 7. CDR1 and CDR2 from the germline V gene are DFQATT and SNEGSKA (reference sequence). The CDR3 runs to 15 residues. Here the CDR3 reads CSARAPGGQSDTQYF. The CDR3, as DNA: TGCAGTGCTAGAGCCCCGGGGGGGCAGTCAGATACGCAGTATTTT.

In this sample, this clonotype turned up a few times. The rearrangement joins TRBV15 to TRBJ2-7; TRBD1 is a possible D gene (6 bases). Germline V gene lookup returns CDR1 LNHNV and CDR2 YYDKDF (reference sequence). Between the trimmed V and J ends, which lost 4 bases and 6 bases, there was a span of 16 bases. The CDR3 is 14 residues long. CDR3 DNA: TGTGCCACCAGCATTGGTCAGGGGCAGGGCGAGCAGTACTTC. It codes for CATSIGQGQGEQYF.

The DNA of the CDR3 is TGTGCCAGCAGCACATCAGGGTTGGGTGAAAAACTGTTTTTT. Translated, it gives CASSTSGLGEKLFF. The J gene is TRBJ1-4, the V gene TRBV12-3 or TRBV12-4, with D perhaps matching TRBD1 (5 bases). V lost 6 bases, J lost 7 bases, and 15 bases lay in between. The CDR3 spans 14 residues.

Comments on this clonotype: A much larger clone differs from this one at a single base, so this may be a read error. This chain links TRBV28 with TRBJ2-2; 8 bases are a match to TRBD2. Germline V gives CDR1 MDHEN, CDR2 SYDVKM. This CDR3 region has 13 residues. CDR3 in amino acids: CASSSLSSGELLF. CDR3 coding DNA: TGTGCCAGCAGTTCGCTCAGTAGCGGGGAGCTGCTTTTT. Filled out from reference TRBV28 and TRBJ2-2, the complete variable domain reads DVKVTQSSRYLVKRTGEKVFLECVQDMDHENMFWYRQDPGLGLRLIYFSYDVKMKEKGDIPEGYSVSREKKERFSLILESASTNQTSMYLCASSSLSSGELLFGEGSRLTVL.

The chain joins TRBV14 to TRBJ2-7; 11 nucleotides align to TRBD2. CDR1 SGHDN and CDR2 FVKESK come from the germline V gene. The J segment lost 4 bases and the V segment lost 5 bases, leaving 7 bases of the junction unmatched. This CDR3 comprises 15 residues. The CDR3 sequence is CASSNSLAGEYEQYF. The CDR3 nucleotides are TGTGCCAGCAGCAACTCACTAGCGGGAGAGTACGAGCAGTACTTC. The full variable domain, rest sourced from reference TRBV14 and TRBJ2-7, is EAGVTQFPSHSVIEKGQTVTLRCDPISGHDNLYWYRRVMGKEIKFLLHFVKESKQDESGMPNNRFLAERTGGTYSTLKVQPAELEDSGVYFCASSNSLAGEYEQYFGPGTRLTVT.

In its sample, this clonotype was seen a few times. CDR3 amino acids: CASSLLGGSSYNEQFF. The CDR3, as DNA: TGTGCCAGCAGTTTATTGGGCGGAAGCTCCTACAATGAGCAGTTCTTC. The rearrangement joins TRBV28 to TRBJ2-1; unclear D gene. The CDR3 length is 16 residues. V dropped 1 base and J dropped 0 bases, with 10 bases sitting between them. The germline V gene has CDR1 MDHEN and CDR2 SYDVKM.

The chain couples TRBV19 to TRBJ2-1, with D uncertain. The V and J ends lost 3 bases and 7 bases respectively, with 10 bases between them. The CDR3 runs 13 residues. Germline lookup yields CDR1 LNHDA and CDR2 SQIVND (reference sequence). CDR3 protein: CASSITAGNEQFF. CDR3 coding DNA: TGTGCCAGTAGTATCACAGCCGGGAATGAGCAGTTCTTC.

This clonotype was picked up a small number of times. The chain uses TRBV6-6 and TRBJ2-2, with 7 bases lining up with TRBD2. The CDR3 extends over 17 amino acids. The V gene's germline CDR1 is MNHNY and CDR2 SVGAGI (reference sequence). V shed 0 bases and J 6 bases; nucleotides not matched to a gene: 10. CDR3 loop: CASSYSMAGASSGELFF. CDR3 coding DNA: TGTGCCAGCAGTTACTCGATGGCGGGAGCGAGTTCCGGGGAGCTGTTTTTT.

This clonotype was counted a few times. The chain uses TRBV7-8 and TRBJ2-7, with D possibly being TRBD1 (5 bases). Per germline, CDR1 SGHVS and CDR2 FQNEAQ. This CDR3 contains 14 residues. The V end was cut by 1 base, the J end by 0 bases, with 7 bases between. The CDR3 spells CASSLDRISYEQYF. The CDR3 DNA sequence: TGTGCCAGCAGCTTAGACAGGATCTCCTACGAGCAGTACTTC.

V usage is TRBV28 and J usage is TRBJ1-2; 7 bases are a match to TRBD1. Unmatched junction bases numbered 11, after V lost 6 bases and J lost 4 bases. The CDR3 covers 15 residues. Per germline, CDR1 MDHEN and CDR2 SYDVKM. As DNA, the CDR3 is TGTGCCAGCAGCTCCTCGGACAGGAGGCCCTATGGCTACACCTTC. It yields the protein CASSSSDRRPYGYTF.

This clonotype was recorded many times. The chain couples TRBV29-1 to TRBJ2-7; D might be TRBD1 or TRBD2, each matching 6 bases. Germline loops: CDR1 SQVTM, CDR2 ANQGSEA. The CDR3 has 14 residues. The germline V and J ends were trimmed by 3 bases and 1 base, with 13 bases remaining between them. CDR3 residues: CSVDTGAGSYEQYF. DNA of the CDR3: TGCAGCGTTGATACGGGGGCAGGTTCCTACGAGCAGTACTTC.

This clonotype has just a few counts. V is TRBV5-1 and J is TRBJ1-4; the match to TRBD1 covers 7 bases. CDR3 length: 17 amino acids. Germline V lookup: CDR1 SGHRS, CDR2 YFSETQ. The V and J ends lost 3 bases and 1 base, in that order; junction bases with no gene match: 9. This chain's CDR3 is CASSSTGTELTNEKLFF. The CDR3 DNA reads TGCGCCAGCAGCTCTACCGGGACAGAGTTAACTAATGAAAAACTGTTTTTT.

The chain recombines TRBV6-5 with TRBJ2-2, with 9 bases identical to TRBD1. This CDR3 spans 14 amino acids. Germline V gives CDR1 MNHEY, CDR2 SVGAGI. V lost 5 bases to trimming and J lost 5 bases; unmatched junction nucleotides: 3. The CDR3 sequence: CASSAGTGTGELFF. CDR3 coding DNA: TGTGCCAGCAGTGCCGGGACAGGGACCGGGGAGCTGTTTTTT.

The table lists this clonotype with a few counts. The chain has TRBV28 and TRBJ1-5, with D uncertain. V was pared by 8 bases and J by 7 bases, with 18 bases between. The CDR3 totals 14 residues. CDR1 and CDR2 from the germline V gene are MDHEN and SYDVKM. In DNA, the CDR3 is TGTGCCAGCCGGAGTATGGGGTTGGGACAGCCCCAGCATTTT. It is translated as CASRSMGLGQPQHF.

CDR3 DNA sequence: TGTGCCAGCAGCTTAAACAGGGGGAACTACGAGCAGTACTTC. The encoded protein is CASSLNRGNYEQYF. This chain uses TRBV7-9 with TRBJ2-7, with 8 bases aligning to TRBD1. The junction had 3 bases not matched to a gene; V was cut back by 2 bases and J by 3 bases. Germline-derived CDR1 and CDR2 are SEHNR and FQNEAQ (reference sequence). The CDR3 runs 14 residues.

This clonotype came up a few times. This rearrangement joins TRBV12-3 or TRBV12-4 to TRBJ2-5, with 7 bases matching TRBD1. The CDR3 is 17 residues long. V trimming: 0 bases; J trimming: 2 bases; junction bases outside the gene matches: 9. Here the CDR3 reads CASSLASIGTVQETQYF. The CDR3 nucleotides are TGTGCCAGCAGTTTAGCAAGCATAGGGACAGTTCAAGAGACCCAGTACTTC.